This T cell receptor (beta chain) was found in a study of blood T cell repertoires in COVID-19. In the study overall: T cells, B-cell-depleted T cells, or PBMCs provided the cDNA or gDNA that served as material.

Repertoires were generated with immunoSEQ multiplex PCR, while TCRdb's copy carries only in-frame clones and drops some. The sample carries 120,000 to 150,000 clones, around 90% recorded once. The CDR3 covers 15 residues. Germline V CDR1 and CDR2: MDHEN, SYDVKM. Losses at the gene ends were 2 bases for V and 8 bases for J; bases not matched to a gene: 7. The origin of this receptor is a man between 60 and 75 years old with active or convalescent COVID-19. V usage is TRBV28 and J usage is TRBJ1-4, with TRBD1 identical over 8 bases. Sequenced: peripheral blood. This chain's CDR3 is CASSLPGQGSEKLFF. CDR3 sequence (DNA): TGTGCCAGCAGTTTACCCGGACAGGGATCAGAAAAACTGTTTTTT.